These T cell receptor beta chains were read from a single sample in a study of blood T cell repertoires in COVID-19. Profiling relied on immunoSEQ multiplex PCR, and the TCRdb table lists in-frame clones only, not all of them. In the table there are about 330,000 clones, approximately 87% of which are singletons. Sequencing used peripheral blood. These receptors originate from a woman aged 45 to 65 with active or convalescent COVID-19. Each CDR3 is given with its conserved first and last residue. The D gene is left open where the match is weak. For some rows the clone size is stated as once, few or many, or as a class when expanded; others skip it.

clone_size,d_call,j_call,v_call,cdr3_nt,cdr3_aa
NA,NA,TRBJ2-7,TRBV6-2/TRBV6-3,TGTGCCAGCAGCATAACCTACGAGCAGTACTTC,CASSITYEQYF
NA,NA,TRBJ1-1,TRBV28,TGTGCCAGCAGTTTTTGGGCAGGGAAGGACACTGAAGCTTTCTTT,CASSFWAGKDTEAFF
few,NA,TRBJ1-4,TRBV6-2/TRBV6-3,TGTGCCAGCAGTTACTCGCGAGGGGGAACTAATGAAAAACTGTTTTTT,CASSYSRGGTNEKLFF
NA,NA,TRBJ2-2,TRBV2,TGTGCCAGCAGTGAAGGGACACTGAACACCGGGGAGCTGTTTTTT,CASSEGTLNTGELFF
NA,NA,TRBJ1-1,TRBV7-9,TGTGCCAGCAGCTTAACCGGAGGCGCTGAAGCTTTCTTT,CASSLTGGAEAFF
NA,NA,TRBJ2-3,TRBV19,TGTGCCAGTAGTATAAAGGGAGTGCTCCCTGGATCGGATACGCAGTATTTT,CASSIKGVLPGSDTQYF
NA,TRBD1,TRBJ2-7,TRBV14,TGTGCCAGCAGCCAAGCAGGGGGCAGGTCTCGGGACGAGCAGTACTTC,CASSQAGGRSRDEQYF
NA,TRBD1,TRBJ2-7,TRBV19,TGTGCCAGTAGTATAGGTGGGACAGGGGACTACGAGCAGTACTTC,CASSIGGTGDYEQYF
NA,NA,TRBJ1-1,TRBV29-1,TGCAGCGTTGAAGATGGGGGGGGGAACACTGAAGCTTTCTTT,CSVEDGGGNTEAFF
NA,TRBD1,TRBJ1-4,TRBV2,TGTGCCAGCGGTCGGGACAGGGATGAAAAACTGTTTTTT,CASGRDRDEKLFF
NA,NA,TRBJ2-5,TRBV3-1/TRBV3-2,TGTGCCAGCAGCCAAGAACGGGTCCATGGGGAGACCCAGTACTTC,CASSQERVHGETQYF
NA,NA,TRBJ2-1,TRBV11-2,TGTGCCAGCAGTCACAGCGGAAGCTCCTACAATGAGCAGTTCTTC,CASSHSGSSYNEQFF
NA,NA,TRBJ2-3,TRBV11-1,TGTGCCAGCAGCTTGAGGACCAGGGGAGGCACAGATACGCAGTATTTT,CASSLRTRGGTDTQYF
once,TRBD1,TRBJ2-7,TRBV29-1,TGCAGCTTCCGGGACAGCAACTACGAGCAGTACTTC,CSFRDSNYEQYF
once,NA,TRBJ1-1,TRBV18,TGTGCCAGCTCAATGGGGGGTAACACTGAAGCTTTCTTT,CASSMGGNTEAFF
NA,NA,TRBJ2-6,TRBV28,TGTGCCAGCAGTTTCCCATTTCTGAGCGGGCCCAGCTCTGGGGCCAACGTCCTGACTTTC,CASSFPFLSGPSSGANVLTF
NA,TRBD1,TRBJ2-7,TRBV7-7,TGTGCTAGCATCAAGTGGGCGGCCGGGACAGCCCTTTTCTACGAGCAGTACTTC,CASIKWAAGTALFYEQYF
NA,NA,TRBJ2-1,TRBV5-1,TGCGCCAGCAGCCATGGGGGGTCCGAGAATGAGCAGTTCTTC,CASSHGGSENEQFF
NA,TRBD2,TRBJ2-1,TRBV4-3,TGCGCCAGCAGCCAAACTAGCGGGGGGAGCTCCTACAATGAGCAGTTCTTC,CASSQTSGGSSYNEQFF
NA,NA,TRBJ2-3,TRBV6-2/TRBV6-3,TGTGCCAGCAGTTACTCTAAGATCTGGGGGACAACTAGCACAGATACGCAGTATTTT,CASSYSKIWGTTSTDTQYF
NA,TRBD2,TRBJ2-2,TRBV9,TGTGCCAGCAGCGTAGAGCTAGCGGGAGTTAACACCGGGGAGCTGTTTTTT,CASSVELAGVNTGELFF
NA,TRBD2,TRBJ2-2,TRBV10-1,TGCGCCAGACGGACTAGCGGGGGGTCGAACACCGGGGAGCTGTTTTTT,CARRTSGGSNTGELFF
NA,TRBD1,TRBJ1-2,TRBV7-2,TGTGCCAGCAGCGAGAGATGGACAGGGAGTGGCTACACCTTC,CASSERWTGSGYTF
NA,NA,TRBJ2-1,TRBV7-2,TGTGCCAGCAGCCGGGCGCTAGCGATGAATGAGCAGTTCTTC,CASSRALAMNEQFF
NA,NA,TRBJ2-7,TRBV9,TGTGCCAGCAGCGTAGAACCCGGGGGTAACGAGCAGTACTTC,CASSVEPGGNEQYF
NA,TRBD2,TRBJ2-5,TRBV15,TGTGCCACCAGCAGAGATTATGGAAAAGCGGGGGTGGAGACCCAGTACTTC,CATSRDYGKAGVETQYF
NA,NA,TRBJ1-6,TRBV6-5,TGTGCCAGTGGGAACAGGGAAAATTCACCCCTCCACTTT,CASGNRENSPLHF
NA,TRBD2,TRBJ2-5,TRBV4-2,TGTGCCAGCAGCCTCGGGGGGGCCGCAGAGACCCAGTACTTC,CASSLGGAAETQYF
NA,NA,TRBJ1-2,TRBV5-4,TGTGCCAGCAGCTTGGGGAGGGAGGGGGATACGTATGGCTACACCTTC,CASSLGREGDTYGYTF
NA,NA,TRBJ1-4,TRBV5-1,TGCGCCAGCAGCCCCAACTCGGGAACTAATGAAAAACTGTTTTTT,CASSPNSGTNEKLFF
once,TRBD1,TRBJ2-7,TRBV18,TGTGCCAGCTCACCAGGGACAGGGCCGTACGAGCAGTACTTC,CASSPGTGPYEQYF
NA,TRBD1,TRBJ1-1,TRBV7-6,TGTGCCAGCAGCTCACGGACAGGGGGAGGAACTGAAGCTTTCTTT,CASSSRTGGGTEAFF
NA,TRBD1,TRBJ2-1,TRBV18,TGTGCCAGCTCACGCCAGGGGGCTCACAATGAGCAGTTCTTC,CASSRQGAHNEQFF
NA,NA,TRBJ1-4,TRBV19,TGTGCCAGTAGTGTCAGGGAAGGAAAACTGTTTTTT,CASSVREGKLFF
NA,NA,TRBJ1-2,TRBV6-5,TGTGCCAGCAGTCCTCCGGGACAAGTCTATGGCTACACCTTC,CASSPPGQVYGYTF
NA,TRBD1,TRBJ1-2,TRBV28,TGTGCCAGCAGTTTAGCAGGGGGCTATGGCTACACCTTC,CASSLAGGYGYTF
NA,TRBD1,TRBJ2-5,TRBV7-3,TGTGCCAGCAGCTTCAACAGGGGAGACGAGACCCAGTACTTC,CASSFNRGDETQYF
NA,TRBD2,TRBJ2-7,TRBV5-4,TGTGCCAGCAGCTTGAAGGGCGGGGGACCATCCTACGAGCAGTACTTC,CASSLKGGGPSYEQYF
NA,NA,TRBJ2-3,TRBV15,TGTGCCACCAGCGCCCAGGGGCAAGGGGGCACAGATACGCAGTATTTT,CATSAQGQGGTDTQYF
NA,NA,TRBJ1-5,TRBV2,TGTGCCAGCGGACCGGGCCTCAGGGCGAGCAATCAGCCCCAGCATTTT,CASGPGLRASNQPQHF
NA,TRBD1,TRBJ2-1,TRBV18,TGTGCCAGCTCACAGGACAGGACCTACAATGAGCAGTTCTTC,CASSQDRTYNEQFF